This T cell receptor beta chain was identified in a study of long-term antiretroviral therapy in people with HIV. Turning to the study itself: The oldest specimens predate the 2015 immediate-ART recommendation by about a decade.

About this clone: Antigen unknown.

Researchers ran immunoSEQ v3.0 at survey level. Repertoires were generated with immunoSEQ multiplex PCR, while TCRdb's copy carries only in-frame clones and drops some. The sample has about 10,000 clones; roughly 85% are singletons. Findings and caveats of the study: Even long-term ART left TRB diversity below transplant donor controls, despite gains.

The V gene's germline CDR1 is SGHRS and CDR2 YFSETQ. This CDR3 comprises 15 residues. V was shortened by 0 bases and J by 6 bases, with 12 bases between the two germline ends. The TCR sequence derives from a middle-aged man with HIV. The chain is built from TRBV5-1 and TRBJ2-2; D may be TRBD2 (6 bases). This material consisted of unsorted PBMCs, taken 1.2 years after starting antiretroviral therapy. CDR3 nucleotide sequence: TGCGCCAGCAGCTTGGAGGGAGGAGGTGCCGGGGAGCTGTTTTTT. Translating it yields CASSLEGGGAGELFF.